The next 24 T cell receptor beta chains were all read from a single sample in a study of T cell responses to AZD1222 COVID-19 vaccine. Assay: immunoSEQ multiplex PCR; the TCRdb copy retains only in-frame clones and omits some. The table records roughly 98,000 clones, 88% of them present only once. The sample in question was peripheral blood, obtained 28 days after the second AZD1222 dose. The receptors originated from an adult who received the AZD1222 COVID-19 vaccine.

This chain uses TRBV19 with TRBJ1-6; the D gene is possibly TRBD1 (5 bases). Trimming shortened V by 7 bases and J by 5 bases, and 15 bases separated the two germline ends. Per the germline V gene, CDR1 is LNHDA and CDR2 is SQIVND (reference sequence). The CDR3 runs to 15 residues. The CDR3 DNA reads as TGTGCCAGTAAGGAGGGTTCGGGGCATAATTCACCCCTCCACTTT. The encoded protein is CASKEGSGHNSPLHF.

This clone was recorded only once. This chain uses TRBV19 with TRBJ2-7; the D gene is possibly TRBD1 (5 bases). The germline gives CDR1 LNHDA, CDR2 SQIVND (reference sequence). The CDR3 runs 13 residues. With 6 bases removed from V and 6 bases from J, the gap between germline ends came to 15 bases. CDR3 in DNA: TGTGCCAGTAGCCGCAGAAAAGGGGTCGAGCAGTACTTC. Translation gives CASSRRKGVEQYF.

The rearrangement links TRBV5-5 to TRBJ2-3; 7 bases are shared with TRBD1. CDR3 length: 15 residues. Unmatched junction bases numbered 7, after V lost 2 bases and J lost 4 bases. Germline V gene data show CDR1 as SGHKS and CDR2 as YYEKEE (reference sequence). CDR3 in amino acids: CASSFRQGMADTQYF. The CDR3 DNA sequence: TGTGCCAGCAGCTTTAGACAGGGTATGGCAGATACGCAGTATTTT. The full variable domain, in which reference TRBV5-5 and TRBJ2-3 provide the parts outside the CDR3, is DAGVTQSPTHLIKTRGQQVTLRCSPISGHKSVSWYQQVLGQGPQFIFQYYEKEERGRGNFPDRFSARQFPNYSSELNVNALLLGDSALYLCASSFRQGMADTQYFGPGTRLTVL.

The chain links TRBV5-1 to TRBJ2-1; the match to TRBD1 covers 10 bases. Germline values: CDR1 SGHRS, CDR2 YFSETQ. The CDR3 covers 15 residues. The ends lost 1 base at V and 3 bases at J; junction bases unmatched: 1. CDR3 amino acids: CASSLRTGGYNEQFF. The CDR3 DNA follows: TGCGCCAGCAGCTTGAGGACAGGGGGCTACAATGAGCAGTTCTTC.

The V and J genes are TRBV27 and TRBJ2-3; D unclear. With 5 bases removed from V and 1 base from J, the gap between germline ends came to 10 bases. Germline loops: CDR1 MNHEY, CDR2 SMNVEV (reference sequence). The CDR3 is made up of 14 amino acids. CDR3 bases: TGTGCCAGCAGTATATTGCTCGGCACAGATACGCAGTATTTT. It codes for CASSILLGTDTQYF.

The chain recombines TRBV3-1 (or the pseudogene TRBV3-2) with TRBJ2-2, with TRBD1 as a possible D gene (5 bases). Trimming took 4 bases from V and 7 from J, leaving 10 bases between them. Germline CDR1 and CDR2: LGHDT and YNNKEL (reference sequence). This CDR3 has 13 amino acids. The CDR3 loop reads CASSPRRGGELFF. In nucleotides, the CDR3 is TGTGCCAGCAGCCCACGAAGGGGCGGGGAGCTGTTTTTT.

J is TRBJ2-3 and V is TRBV9, with TRBD2 identical over 7 bases. The CDR3 length is 19 residues. Germline CDR1 and CDR2: SGDLS and YYNGEE. V dropped 1 base and J dropped 5; count of bases not matched to a gene: 19. CDR3 in amino acids: CASSVTLPGGGGSGDTQYF. CDR3 DNA: TGTGCCAGCAGCGTAACTCTCCCCGGGGGTGGCGGGAGCGGAGATACGCAGTATTTT.

J is TRBJ1-2 and V is TRBV29-1; the D is unclear. Germline CDR1 reads SQVTM; CDR2 reads ANQGSEA. CDR3 length equals 12 residues. In DNA, the CDR3 is TGCGGGTTGTCGGATGAAACCCATGGCTACACCTTC. Its translation: CGLSDETHGYTF.

Details on this clone: This sample also contains other DNA sequences that code for the same CDR3. V is TRBV29-1 and J is TRBJ2-7; D tentatively reads TRBD1 or TRBD2 (5 bases each). This CDR3 spans 11 amino acids. The germline gives CDR1 SQVTM, CDR2 ANQGSEA. V lost 6 bases, J lost 4 bases, and 10 bases lay in between. This chain's CDR3 is CSVGTGYEQYF. CDR3 coding DNA: TGCAGCGTGGGGACGGGATACGAGCAGTACTTC.

The chain is built from TRBV18 and TRBJ1-1; D ambiguous. V was pared by 3 bases and J by 2 bases, with 16 bases between. The CDR3 has 16 amino acids. Germline V lookup: CDR1 KGHSH, CDR2 LQKENI. As DNA, the CDR3 is TGTGCCAGCTCACCGCTACCTCCGGGAACTAACACTGAAGCTTTCTTT. It encodes CASSPLPPGTNTEAFF.

This clone was observed a single time. The chain recombines TRBV7-9 with TRBJ2-2, with 7 positions matching TRBD2. The CDR3 consists of 16 residues. V shed 5 bases and J 5 bases; nucleotides not matched to a gene: 11. Germline loops: CDR1 SEHNR, CDR2 FQNEAQ (reference sequence). The CDR3, as DNA: TGTGCCAGCAGCCAATCGTCGGGGGGTGGAACCGGGGAGCTGTTTTTT. As protein: CASSQSSGGGTGELFF.

The chain has TRBV10-3 and TRBJ1-5; no firm D call. The length of the CDR3 is 14 residues. The V end was cut by 8 bases, the J end by 4 bases, with 15 bases between. Per the germline V gene, CDR1 is ENHRY and CDR2 is SYGVKD. CDR3 sequence: CAIGGVQENQPQHF. DNA for the CDR3: TGTGCCATCGGCGGAGTTCAAGAAAATCAGCCCCAGCATTTT.

The chain is built from TRBV20-1 and TRBJ2-7; D is ambiguous. This CDR3 region has 11 residues. Per germline, CDR1 DFQATT and CDR2 SNEGSKA (reference sequence). V was trimmed by 7 bases and J by 0 bases, leaving 7 bases between them. The CDR3 nucleotides read TGCAGTGTTCACCACTCCTACGAGCAGTACTTC. This encodes CSVHHSYEQYF.

This clone was counted between two and nine times. The chain joins TRBV7-8 to TRBJ1-4; 9 bases agree with TRBD1. This CDR3 contains 14 residues. CDR1 and CDR2 (germline): SGHVS, FQNEAQ. The trim removed 5 bases at V and 5 bases at J, leaving 3 bases unmatched. CDR3: CASSPDRGNEKLFF. In DNA form, the CDR3 reads TGTGCCAGCAGCCCGGACAGGGGAAATGAAAAACTGTTTTTT.

V is TRBV11-2 and J is TRBJ2-7; D may be TRBD2 (5 bases). Germline V gene data show CDR1 as SGHAT and CDR2 as FQNNGV. Trimming took 1 base from V and 11 from J, leaving 24 bases between them. The CDR3 consists of 16 residues. This CDR3 is CASSLVHMSAVRRKYF. The CDR3 bases are TGTGCCAGCAGCTTAGTTCATATGTCAGCGGTCAGGAGGAAGTACTTC.

The chain uses TRBV2 and TRBJ1-1; D might be TRBD1 (5 bases). Germline V gene sequence: CDR1 SNHLY, CDR2 FYNNEI. Trimming cost V 7 bases and J 0 bases, with 12 bases left between them. This CDR3 spans 14 amino acids. Here the CDR3 reads CASIRDGLNTEAFF. CDR3 nucleotide sequence: TGTGCCAGCATCCGGGACGGATTGAACACTGAAGCTTTCTTT.

The chain links TRBV29-1 to TRBJ1-5; weak D call: TRBD1 (6 bases). Germline CDR1 is SQVTM and CDR2 is ANQGSEA. There are 12 residues in the CDR3. The V end was cut by 6 bases, the J end by 5 bases, with 11 bases between. CDR3 residues: CSVTQGDQPQHF. The CDR3 bases are TGCAGCGTGACACAGGGTGATCAGCCCCAGCATTTT.

V usage is TRBV10-3 and J usage is TRBJ1-1; 10 nucleotides line up with TRBD1. The junction had 3 bases not matched to a gene; V was cut back by 0 bases and J by 5 bases. The CDR3 runs to 15 residues. The V gene's germline CDR1 is ENHRY and CDR2 SYGVKD. The CDR3 protein is CAISESRTGGTEAFF. The CDR3 coding sequence is TGTGCCATCAGTGAGTCTAGGACAGGGGGAACTGAAGCTTTCTTT.

J is TRBJ1-5 and V is TRBV28, with D possibly being TRBD1 (6 bases). CDR3 length: 17 residues. CDR1 and CDR2 (germline): MDHEN, SYDVKM. Deletions cut 8 bases from V and 2 bases from J, with 22 bases between. CDR3 DNA: TGTGCCAGCGGTGACCTCCTACCGGCAGGGGGCAATCAGCCCCAGCATTTT. Its translation: CASGDLLPAGGNQPQHF. Using reference TRBV28 and TRBJ1-5 for the parts outside the CDR3, the full variable domain is DVKVTQSSRYLVKRTGEKVFLECVQDMDHENMFWYRQDPGLGLRLIYFSYDVKMKEKGDIPEGYSVSREKKERFSLILESASTNQTSMYLCASGDLLPAGGNQPQHFGDGTRLSIL.

The rearrangement joins TRBV29-1 to TRBJ1-1; D remains ambiguous. The CDR3 totals 11 residues. The germline gives CDR1 SQVTM, CDR2 ANQGSEA. The germline V and J ends were trimmed by 3 bases and 8 bases, with 10 bases remaining between them. The CDR3 is CSVEAGEEAFF. The CDR3, as DNA: TGCAGCGTTGAGGCAGGAGAAGAAGCTTTCTTT.

This chain connects TRBV27 to TRBJ2-5; D is ambiguous. The CDR3 runs to 14 residues. The germline V gene has CDR1 MNHEY and CDR2 SMNVEV (reference sequence). With 2 bases removed from V and 1 base from J, the gap between germline ends came to 8 bases. DNA of the CDR3: TGTGCCAGCAGTTTAAGTAGCACCCAAGAGACCCAGTACTTC. Translating it yields CASSLSSTQETQYF.

This clone was picked up one time. The rearrangement uses TRBV20-1 and TRBJ2-1; no clear D. The germline V and J ends were trimmed by 6 bases and 4 bases, with 7 bases remaining between them. The CDR3 loop spans 11 amino acids. Germline V gene sequence: CDR1 DFQATT, CDR2 SNEGSKA (reference sequence). The CDR3 region is CSASDYNEQFF. CDR3 in DNA: TGCAGTGCCAGCGATTACAATGAGCAGTTCTTC.

This clone was observed a handful of times. The rearrangement links TRBV2 to TRBJ1-2; D is unresolved. Germline-derived CDR1 and CDR2 are SNHLY and FYNNEI. V was cut by 2 bases and J by 12 bases, with 13 bases left in between. The CDR3 consists of 12 residues. The chain's CDR3 is CASSETRMRDTF. CDR3 DNA sequence: TGTGCCAGCAGTGAAACGAGGATGAGGGACACCTTC.

This clone was detected only once. The V gene is TRBV7-9, the J gene TRBJ2-1; D is unclear. Between the trimmed V and J ends, which lost 5 bases and 9 bases, there was a span of 14 bases. This CDR3 comprises 13 residues. Germline V CDR1 and CDR2: SEHNR, FQNEAQ (reference sequence). The CDR3 coding sequence is TGTGCCAGCAGCCCCTTACTGGTCGGTGAGCAGTTCTTC. Translation: CASSPLLVGEQFF.